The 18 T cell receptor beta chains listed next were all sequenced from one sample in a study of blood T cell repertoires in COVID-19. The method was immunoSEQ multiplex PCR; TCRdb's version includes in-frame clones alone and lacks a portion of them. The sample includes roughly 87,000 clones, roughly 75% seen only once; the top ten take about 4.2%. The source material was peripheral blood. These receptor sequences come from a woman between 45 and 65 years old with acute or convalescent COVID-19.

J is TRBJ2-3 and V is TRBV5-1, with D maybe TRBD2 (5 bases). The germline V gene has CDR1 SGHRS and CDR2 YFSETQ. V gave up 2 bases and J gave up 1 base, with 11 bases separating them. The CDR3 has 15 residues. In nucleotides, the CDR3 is TGCGCCAGCAGCTTTTTAGCGAGCGGCACAGATACGCAGTATTTT. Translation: CASSFLASGTDTQYF.

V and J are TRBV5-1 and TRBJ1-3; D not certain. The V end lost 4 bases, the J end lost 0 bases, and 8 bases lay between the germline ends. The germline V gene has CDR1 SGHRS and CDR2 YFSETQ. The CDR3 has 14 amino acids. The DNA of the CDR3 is TGCGCCAGCAGCACCGGGGACTCTGGAAACACCATATATTTT. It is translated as CASSTGDSGNTIYF.

The CDR3 DNA reads as TGTGCCAGCAGAAGACCCGGGACAGGGGGGCTTATGAACACTGAAGCTTTCTTT. It specifies CASRRPGTGGLMNTEAFF. The V gene is TRBV28, the J gene TRBJ1-1, with 11 bases identical to TRBD1. V shed 6 bases, J shed 0 bases, and the junction held 12 bases outside the gene matches. Per the germline V gene, CDR1 is MDHEN and CDR2 is SYDVKM. The CDR3 runs to 18 residues.

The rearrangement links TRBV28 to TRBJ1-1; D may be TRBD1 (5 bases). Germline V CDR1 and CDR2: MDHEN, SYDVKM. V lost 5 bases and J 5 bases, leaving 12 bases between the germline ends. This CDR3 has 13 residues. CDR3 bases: TGTGCCAGCAGTCAGGGTTGGGGAACTGAAGCTTTCTTT. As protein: CASSQGWGTEAFF.

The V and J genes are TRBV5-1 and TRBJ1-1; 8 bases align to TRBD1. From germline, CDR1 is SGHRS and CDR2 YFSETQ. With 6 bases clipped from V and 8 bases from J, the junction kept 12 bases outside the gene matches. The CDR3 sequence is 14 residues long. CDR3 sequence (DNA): TGCGCCAGCAAGATCGTAGAAGGACAGGGAGAAGCTTTCTTT. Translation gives CASKIVEGQGEAFF.

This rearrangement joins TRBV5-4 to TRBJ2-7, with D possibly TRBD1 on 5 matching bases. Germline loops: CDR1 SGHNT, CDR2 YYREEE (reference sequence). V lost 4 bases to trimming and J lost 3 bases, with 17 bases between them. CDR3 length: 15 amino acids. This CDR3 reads CASSQAGQGDYEQYF. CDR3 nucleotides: TGTGCCAGCAGCCAGGCAGGGCAGGGCGACTACGAGCAGTACTTC.

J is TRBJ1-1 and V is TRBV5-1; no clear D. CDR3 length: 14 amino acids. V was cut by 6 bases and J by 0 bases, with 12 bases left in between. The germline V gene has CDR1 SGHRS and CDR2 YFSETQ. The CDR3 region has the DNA TGCGCCAGCACCATCGAGGGCATGAACACTGAAGCTTTCTTT. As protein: CASTIEGMNTEAFF.

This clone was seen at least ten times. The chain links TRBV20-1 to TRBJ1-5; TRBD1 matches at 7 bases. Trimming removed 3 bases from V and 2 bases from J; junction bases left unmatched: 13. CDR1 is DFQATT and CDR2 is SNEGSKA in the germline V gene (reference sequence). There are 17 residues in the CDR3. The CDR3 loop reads CSASARTGRGGNQPQHF. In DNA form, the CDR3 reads TGCAGTGCTAGTGCGCGGACAGGTCGTGGAGGCAATCAGCCCCAGCATTTT.

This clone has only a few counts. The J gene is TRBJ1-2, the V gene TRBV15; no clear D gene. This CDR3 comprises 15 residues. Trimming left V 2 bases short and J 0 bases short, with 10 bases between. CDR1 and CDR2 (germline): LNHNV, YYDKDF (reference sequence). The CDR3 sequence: CATSRKRGTNYGYTF. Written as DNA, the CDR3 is TGTGCCACCAGCAGAAAAAGAGGCACTAACTATGGCTACACCTTC.

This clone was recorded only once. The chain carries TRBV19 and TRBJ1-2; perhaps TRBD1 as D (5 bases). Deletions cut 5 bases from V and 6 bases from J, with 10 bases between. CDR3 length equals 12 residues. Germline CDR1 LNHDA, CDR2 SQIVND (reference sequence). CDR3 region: CASSQGSNGYTF. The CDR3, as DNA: TGTGCCAGTAGTCAGGGATCGAATGGCTACACCTTC.

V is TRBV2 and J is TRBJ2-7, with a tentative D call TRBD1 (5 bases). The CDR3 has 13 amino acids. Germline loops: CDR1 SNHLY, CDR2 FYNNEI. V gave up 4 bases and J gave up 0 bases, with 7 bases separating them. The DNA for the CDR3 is TGTGCCAGCAGTGCAGGGTTCTCCTACGAGCAGTACTTC. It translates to CASSAGFSYEQYF.

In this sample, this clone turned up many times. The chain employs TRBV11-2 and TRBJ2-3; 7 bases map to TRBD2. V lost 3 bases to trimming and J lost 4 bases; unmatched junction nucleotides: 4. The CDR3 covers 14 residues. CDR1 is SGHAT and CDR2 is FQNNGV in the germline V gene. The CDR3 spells CASSFWGGADTQYF. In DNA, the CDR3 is TGTGCCAGCAGCTTCTGGGGGGGGGCAGATACGCAGTATTTT.

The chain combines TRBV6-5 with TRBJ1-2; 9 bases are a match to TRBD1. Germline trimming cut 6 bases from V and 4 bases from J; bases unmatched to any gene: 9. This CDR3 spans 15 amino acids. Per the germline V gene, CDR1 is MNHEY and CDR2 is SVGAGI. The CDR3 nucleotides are TGTGCCAGCAGCCCGGACAGGGGACTGGGCTATGGCTACACCTTC. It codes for CASSPDRGLGYGYTF.

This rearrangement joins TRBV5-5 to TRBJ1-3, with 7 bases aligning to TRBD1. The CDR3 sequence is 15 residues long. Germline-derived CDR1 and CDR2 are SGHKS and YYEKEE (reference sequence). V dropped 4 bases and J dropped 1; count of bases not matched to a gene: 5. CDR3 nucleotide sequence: TGTGCCAGCAGCCCGGACAGGAATTCTGGAAACACCATATATTTT. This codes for CASSPDRNSGNTIYF.

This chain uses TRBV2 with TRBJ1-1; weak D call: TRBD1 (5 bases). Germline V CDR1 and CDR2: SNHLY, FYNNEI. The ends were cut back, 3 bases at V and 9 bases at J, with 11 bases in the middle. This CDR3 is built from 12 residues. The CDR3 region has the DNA TGTGCCAGCAGTGATCCGGACACGCAAGCTTTCTTT. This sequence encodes CASSDPDTQAFF.

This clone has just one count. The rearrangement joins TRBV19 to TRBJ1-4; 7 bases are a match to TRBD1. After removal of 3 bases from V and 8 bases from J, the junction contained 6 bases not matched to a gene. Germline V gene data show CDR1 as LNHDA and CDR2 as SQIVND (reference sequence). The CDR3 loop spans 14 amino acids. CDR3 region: CASSIDRVGEKLFF. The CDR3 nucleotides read TGTGCCAGTAGTATCGACAGGGTGGGCGAAAAACTGTTTTTT.

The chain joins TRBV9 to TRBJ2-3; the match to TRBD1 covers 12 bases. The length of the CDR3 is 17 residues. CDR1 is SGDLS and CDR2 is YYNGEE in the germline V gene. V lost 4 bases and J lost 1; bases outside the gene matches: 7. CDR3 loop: CASSTTGTGGRTDTQYF. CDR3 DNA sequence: TGTGCCAGCAGCACCACTGGGACAGGGGGCCGCACAGATACGCAGTATTTT.

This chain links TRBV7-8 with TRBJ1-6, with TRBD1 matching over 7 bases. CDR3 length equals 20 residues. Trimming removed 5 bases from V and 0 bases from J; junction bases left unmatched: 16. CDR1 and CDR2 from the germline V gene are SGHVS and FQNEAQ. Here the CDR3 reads CASSPARMMTGSSYNSPLHF. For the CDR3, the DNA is TGTGCCAGCAGCCCAGCTCGAATGATGACAGGGAGCTCCTATAATTCACCCCTCCACTTT.